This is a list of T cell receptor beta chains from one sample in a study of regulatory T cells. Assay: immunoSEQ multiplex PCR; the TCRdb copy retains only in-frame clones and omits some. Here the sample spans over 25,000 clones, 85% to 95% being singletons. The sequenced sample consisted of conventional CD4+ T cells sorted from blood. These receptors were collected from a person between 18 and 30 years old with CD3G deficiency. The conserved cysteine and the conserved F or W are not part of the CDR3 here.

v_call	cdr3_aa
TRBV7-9	ASSRGTPPETQY
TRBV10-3	AISSSWTAMNTEAF
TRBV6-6	ASSKLGYEQY
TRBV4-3	ASSQPGHDHNSPLH
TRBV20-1	SARGRHEQY
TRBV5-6	ASSLDTGGELF
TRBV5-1	ASSFGWGTEAF
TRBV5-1	ASSPGGSTGLNEKLF
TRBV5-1	ASSLEGPGLGSGANVLT
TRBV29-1	SVQRTGVGTDTQY
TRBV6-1	ASLSGRALGEQY
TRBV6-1	ASSAGRGYGYT
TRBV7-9	ASSLGQGTNEKLF
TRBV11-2	ASSLKEGPYEQY
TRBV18	ASSPWTDTQY
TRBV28	ASSTPGQGVRGTQY
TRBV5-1	ASSLGGTHTGELF
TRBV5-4	ASSLGLNTEAF
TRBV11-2	ASSLQNTEAF
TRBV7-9	ASSFSGRAGNEQF
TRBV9	ASSVGLAVETQY
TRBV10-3	AISPGQGAEQY
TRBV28	ASSQPTGRDSYNEQF
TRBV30	AWSRDINQPQH
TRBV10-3	ASSLDRNTDTQY
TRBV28	ASSPSGRRNEQY
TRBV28	ASSPARGGGKNIQY
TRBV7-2	ASSLDLWAENYGYT
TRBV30	AWSVQTLLHTTYEQY
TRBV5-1	ASRTGYPSYEQY
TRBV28	ASRAPGQGAQGYT
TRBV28	ASSLVTGGRYGYT
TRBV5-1	ASSLEIGYGYT
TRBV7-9	ASSLDPGLQGGTEAF
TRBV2	ASSYDTEAF
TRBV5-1	ASSLEGFGGRGTGELF
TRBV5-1	ASGTTSGSNAGELF
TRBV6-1	ASSERQGITGELF
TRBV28	ASSSYTHTGELF
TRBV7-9	ASSLSPYYNEQF
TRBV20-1	SASRTAEQF
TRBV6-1	ASSEALNAGVQPQH
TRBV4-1	ASSQVTMNTEAF
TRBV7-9	ASIPSTSGGPGTQY
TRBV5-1	ASSLGSYTDTQY
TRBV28	ASSLIGLASEQF
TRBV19	ASSTPGLSNQPQH
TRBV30	AWSVRWDTQY
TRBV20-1	SAWDVRGYT
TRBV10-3	AISAGTATSGRANEQF